The T cell receptor beta chain described here comes from a study of response to subunit inactivated influenza vaccine. Concerning this clonotype itself: The antigen is undetermined.

Study-wide findings and caveats: A suggestion made by the authors is that each seasonal influenza vaccination recruits few new T cells.

TCRdb called the RT-PCR reads again in MiXCR, with one record for every CDR3 protein. Among 290,000 or so distinct CDR3 sequences listed, roughly 22% were seen once. The sample here was PBMCs from blood, taken about 20 months after vaccination. This TCR was sampled from a man in his fifties or sixties who received an inactivated influenza vaccine.

This CDR3 is CASSLRLAGGQETQYF. The CDR3 bases are TGTGCCAGCAGCCTACGACTGGCGGGGGGACAAGAGACCCAGTACTTC. The V and J genes are TRBV28 and TRBJ2-5; 8 bases are a match to TRBD2. The CDR3 loop spans 16 amino acids. V was clipped by 6 bases and J by 2 bases; unmatched bases: 11. The germline V gene encodes CDR1 MDHEN and CDR2 SYDVKM.